The T cell receptor (beta chain) under discussion was sequenced for a study of T cells in Graves' hyperthyroidism and ophthalmopathy. Study details: Pretreatment peripheral blood was obtained at initial diagnosis.

General study findings and limits: Ophthalmopathy and stable hyperthyroidism were separated by a 13 V-J model. Ophthalmopathy, which appeared later, was predicted by the model a median around 6 months before onset.

Amplification of TCR beta CDR3 regions was performed using RNA transcripts as template. First-round RT-PCR with HTBI primers amplified the TCR CDR3 region. In TCRdb, the multiplex PCR reads were re-called with MiXCR into one record per CDR3 protein. The sample holds more than 500,000 distinct CDR3 sequences, roughly 15% seen once. This clonotype was counted a few times. Its antigen is unknown. Germline lookup yields CDR1 SNHLY and CDR2 FYNNEI. The CDR3 consists of 15 residues. The V end was cut by 1 base, the J end by 0 bases, with 9 bases between. Newly diagnosed hyperthyroidism patients aged 18 to 65 years had disease lasting under 2 months.

The clonotype comes from a woman under 40 with Graves' hyperthyroidism. The chain is built from TRBV2 and TRBJ1-2; D not resolved. The source material was blood. The CDR3 reads CASSEGPQANYGYTF. The CDR3 region has the DNA TGTGCCAGCAGTGAAGGCCCGCAGGCTAACTATGGCTACACCTTC. Combining the CDR3 with reference TRBV2 and TRBJ1-2 gives the whole variable domain EPEVTQTPSHQVTQMGQEVILRCVPISNHLYFYWYRQILGQKVEFLVSFYNNEISEKSEIFDDQFSVERPDGSNFTLKIRSTKLEDSAMYFCASSEGPQANYGYTFGSGTRLTVV.